This TCR beta chain was documented in a study of glioma-infiltrating T cells. Study context: Target coverage was about 4.5- to 11-fold for about 1 million blood T cells. Study results and limitations: A blood CDR3 motif signature was depleted in highly divergent patients. Gliomas, especially low-grade, showed above-expected tissue-blood divergence; non-neoplastic patients showed below.

Germline V gene data show CDR1 as KGHDR and CDR2 as SFDVKD. There are 17 residues in the CDR3. The ends lost 5 bases at V and 3 bases at J; junction bases unmatched: 8. Amplification of TCR alpha and beta CDR3 regions from RNA used iRepertoire nested multiplex PCR. MiXCR was run by TCRdb on the multiplex PCR reads, yielding one entry per CDR3 protein. The sample yields roughly 350,000 distinct CDR3 sequences, roughly two fifths seen once. As regards this clonotype: The antigen remains unidentified.

The chain is built from TRBV24-1 and TRBJ2-2, with 10 bases lining up with TRBD2. Sequencing was done on a sample of glioma tissue, nonneoplastic brain tissue, or PBMCs (not recorded which). The TCR was taken from a human donor with low-grade glioma or glioblastoma, undergoing nonglioma brain surgery, or in good health (not recorded which). The CDR3: CATSGTLLAGDTGELFF. For the CDR3, the DNA is TGTGCCACCAGTGGAACCCTGCTAGCGGGGGACACCGGGGAGCTGTTTTTT.